This TCR beta chain was sequenced during a study of T cells of healthy individuals. With 5 bases clipped from V and 6 bases from J, the junction kept 7 bases outside the gene matches. Germline V gives CDR1 SGHTA, CDR2 FQGNSA. CDR3 size: 15 residues. This clonotype showed up many times. TCRdb re-called the 5' RACE reads through MiXCR, storing one row per CDR3 protein. The sample shows roughly 87,000 distinct CDR3 sequences, approximately 15% of them seen only once. This sequence originates from a human donor in good health. The gene calls are TRBV7-2 and TRBJ2-3, with 11 bases aligning to TRBD1. The CDR3 protein is CASSPVGDRGDTQYF. CDR3 nucleotides: TGTGCCAGCAGCCCAGTTGGGGACAGGGGGGATACGCAGTATTTT.